The clone carrying this T cell receptor (beta chain) was detected once. Antigen unknown. V trimming: 7 bases; J trimming: 4 bases; junction bases outside the gene matches: 10. The length of the CDR3 is 13 residues. Germline V CDR1 and CDR2: SQVTM, ANQGSEA. This sample was included in a study of cytomegalovirus exposure and HLA in healthy donors. Overall study results and limits: An ancestry cluster, one associated with Asian ancestry, reportedly showed fewer N-insertions than the approximately 660-donor mean in a later analysis. Evidence from a later analysis indicated that most CMV-associated TCR beta chains looked HLA-restricted. Reported findings show TCR beta sequences accurately forecast HLA-A and HLA-B alleles in most subjects. Later analysis revealed greater clonal expansion in HLA-associated TCR beta chains than in equally common others.

The PCR used 60 Vbeta and 13 Jbeta primers. TCRdb's copy holds only in-frame clones and misses some; the assay was immunoSEQ multiplex PCR. This sample has about 120,000 clones; 75% occur once, and the top ten carry 2.5% to 3.5%. The rearrangement links TRBV29-1 to TRBJ2-7; TRBD1 aligns across 7 bases. Sequenced material: PBMCs. The receptor comes from a middle-aged woman in good health and CMV-seropositive. CDR3: CSARQGLNYEQYF. For the CDR3, the DNA is TGCAGCGCTAGACAGGGTTTGAATTACGAGCAGTACTTC.